The 18 T cell receptor beta chains reported below all come from one sample, sequenced in a study of T cell clonality in common variable immunodeficiency. Method: immunoSEQ multiplex PCR; TCRdb's copy keeps in-frame clones and lacks some. The repertoire has approximately 50,000 clones, none seen only once; the ten largest take more than 2%. Material: peripheral blood mononuclear cells. Every receptor here comes from a person between 18 and 75 years old in good health.

This clone has a count of ten or more. CDR3 DNA (partial): TGCGCCAGCAGCGGTCGGACAGGGAACACCGGGGAG. Its translation is CASSGRTGNTGE. The entire CDR3 sequence reads CASSGRTGNTGELFF. The chain recombines TRBV5-1 with TRBJ2-2; 7 positions match TRBD1. The read falls 3 residues short of the CDR3 end, and the missing part is taken from the germline J gene. The CDR3 loop spans 15 amino acids. Germline V gene data show CDR1 as SGHRS and CDR2 as YFSETQ. J was trimmed by 1 base and V by 4 bases; bases with no gene match: 4.

This clone was counted at least ten times. The observed sequence ends 3 residues before the CDR3 terminus, with the missing tail filled in from the germline J gene. The J gene is TRBJ2-2, the V gene TRBV5-1, with 7 bases fitting TRBD2. Trimming removed 4 bases from V and 4 bases from J; junction bases left unmatched: 7. Germline lookup yields CDR1 SGHRS and CDR2 YFSETQ. This CDR3 region has 15 residues. This CDR3 is CASSTVGGSTGELFF. Incomplete CDR3 DNA: TGCGCCAGCAGCACCGTGGGCGGGAGCACCGGGGAG.

This clone has at least ten counts. The CDR3 end lies 3 residues beyond the end of the read and is filled in from the germline J gene. V gene TRBV19 combines with J gene TRBJ2-2; D gene unclear. The germline V gene encodes CDR1 LNHDA and CDR2 SQIVND (reference sequence). This CDR3 is 12 amino acids long. Trimming took off 5 bases at V and 3 bases at J, with 4 bases between the two ends. The DNA read from the CDR3 is TGTGCCAGTAGTCCCGACACCGGGGAG. It is translated as CASSPDTGE. The whole CDR3 region reads CASSPDTGELFF.

This clone was recorded many times. The CDR3 is cut off 3 residues early in the read; its end comes from the germline J gene. The V gene is TRBV14, the J gene TRBJ2-2, with 11 bases that match TRBD1. The CDR3 covers 16 residues. V lost 6 bases, J lost 4 bases, and 7 bases stayed unmatched. CDR1 is SGHDN, CDR2 FVKESK, per germline. CDR3 amino acids: CASRRAGTGGTGELFF. The sequenced part of the CDR3 DNA is TGTGCCAGCAGGCGAGCCGGGACAGGGGGCACCGGGGAG.

This clone was found many times. The part of the CDR3 DNA that was read is TGCAGTGCTAGGGCCATGACAGGAACTAACTATGGC. Translation: CSARAMTGTNYG. The entire CDR3 reads CSARAMTGTNYGYTF. The chain carries TRBV20-1 and TRBJ1-2, with D possibly being TRBD1 (6 bases). Sequencing ends 3 residues short of the CDR3 end; the germline J gene provides the rest. Trimming took off 3 bases at V and 0 bases at J, with 14 bases between the two ends. The germline V gene encodes CDR1 DFQATT and CDR2 SNEGSKA (reference sequence). This CDR3 contains 15 residues.

There are a few counts of this clone. The read falls 3 residues short of the CDR3 end, and the missing part is taken from the germline J gene. V gene TRBV2 combines with J gene TRBJ2-7; 8 bases align to TRBD2. The V gene end was trimmed by 11 bases and the J gene end by 4 bases; junction bases not matched to a gene: 13. Germline values: CDR1 SNHLY, CDR2 FYNNEI. The CDR3 has 14 residues. The chain's CDR3 is CAGRGATRSYEQYF. The CDR3 bases that were read are TGTGCCGGGCGGGGGGCAACCCGGTCTTACGAG.

This clone was counted many times. The sequence runs out 3 residues before the end of the CDR3; the remainder is reconstructed from the germline J gene. V usage is TRBV20-1 and J usage is TRBJ2-3; D perhaps matches TRBD2 (6 bases). Germline loops: CDR1 DFQATT, CDR2 SNEGSKA (reference sequence). This CDR3 comprises 16 residues. V was shortened by 5 bases and J by 5 bases, with 23 bases between the two germline ends. Partial CDR3 DNA: TGCAGTGCTTTTTTCTCACGGACTCCCGGGAGAGATACG. Its translation: CSAFFSRTPGRDT. The whole CDR3 region reads CSAFFSRTPGRDTQYF.

This clone has ten or more counts. The sequenced fragment ends 3 residues before the CDR3 boundary, so the rest is inferred from the germline J gene. The genes are TRBV6-2 or TRBV6-3 and TRBJ1-2; unclear D gene. This CDR3 has 17 amino acids. From germline, CDR1 is MNHEY and CDR2 SVGEGT. V was clipped by 2 bases and J by 4 bases, with 20 bases between them. The CDR3 here is CASSYAQRQAEIYGYTF. The part of the CDR3 DNA that was read is TGTGCCAGCAGTTACGCCCAACGACAAGCAGAGATCTATGGC.

This clone was seen many times. The DNA ends 3 residues before the CDR3 does, and the rest of the CDR3 is filled in from the germline J gene. V gene TRBV4-2 combines with J gene TRBJ1-4; 9 bases map to TRBD1. V lost 4 bases to trimming and J lost 6 bases; unmatched junction nucleotides: 12. CDR3 length: 17 residues. The germline gives CDR1 LGHNA, CDR2 YNFKEQ. The CDR3 DNA, read in part, is TGTGCCAGCAGCCCGTTCGGGGACAGGGCCAGGGATGAAAAA. This translates into CASSPFGDRARDEK. The full CDR3 protein reads CASSPFGDRARDEKLFF.

The table lists this clone with many counts. Read sequence stops 3 residues before the CDR3 end, and the germline J gene provides the missing end. The chain joins TRBV2 to TRBJ2-7; possible D gene TRBD2, 5 bases. The CDR3 runs to 14 residues. From germline, CDR1 is SNHLY and CDR2 FYNNEI. With 11 bases removed from V and 2 bases from J, the gap between germline ends came to 19 bases. Partial CDR3 DNA: TGTGCCGGAGGCTGGAGCGGAAACGCCTACGAG. The encoded protein is CAGGWSGNAYE. The CDR3 reads in full as CAGGWSGNAYEQYF.

This clone has a count of ten or more. Read data end 3 residues before the CDR3 end; the end is taken from the germline J gene. V gene TRBV5-5 combines with J gene TRBJ2-3, with D unresolved. Looked up from germline, CDR1 is SGHKS and CDR2 is YYEKEE (reference sequence). V lost 2 bases and J 1 base, leaving 5 bases between the germline ends. This CDR3 spans 13 amino acids. CDR3 DNA, as far as it was read: TGTGCCAGCAGCTTAGGTCGCACAGATACG. This sequence encodes CASSLGRTDT. The full-length CDR3 reads as CASSLGRTDTQYF.

This clone has only a few counts. One junction end disagrees with the germline gene, perhaps due to a read error. With the read ending 3 residues before the CDR3 end, the germline J gene is used to fill in that end. The chain couples TRBV7-7 to TRBJ2-3; 7 nucleotides align to TRBD2. Germline CDR1 SSHAT, CDR2 FNYEAQ (reference sequence). This CDR3 spans 14 amino acids. The CDR3 reads CASSSGLAGETQYF. The sequenced part of the CDR3 DNA is TGTGCTAGCAGCTCGGGACTCGCGGGGGAGACG.

There are a few counts of this clone. Coverage ceases 3 residues before the CDR3 finishes, and the germline J gene fills in the end. This sequence joins TRBV19 and TRBJ2-7, with 7 nucleotides matching TRBD1. V shed 1 base, J shed 6 bases, and the junction held 6 bases outside the gene matches. The length of the CDR3 is 14 residues. Germline CDR1 and CDR2: LNHDA and SQIVND (reference sequence). Here the CDR3 reads CASSIANRGAEQYF. The sequenced part of the CDR3 DNA is TGTGCCAGTAGTATAGCGAACAGGGGAGCCGAG.

In the case of this clone: Read sequence stops 3 residues before the CDR3 end, and the germline J gene provides the missing end. This rearrangement joins TRBV19 to TRBJ2-7; tentatively, D is TRBD2 (6 bases). The germline gives CDR1 LNHDA, CDR2 SQIVND (reference sequence). Trimming cost V 3 bases and J 5 bases, with 11 bases left between them. The CDR3 has 13 residues. This chain's CDR3 is CASSISGRNEQYF. The covered CDR3 bases are TGTGCCAGTAGTATTTCAGGGAGGAACGAG.

This clone came up many times. CDR3 residues: CASSLDPGVNTEAFF. The part of the CDR3 DNA that was read is TGTGCCAGCAGCTTAGATCCAGGTGTGAACACTGAA. V usage is TRBV13 and J usage is TRBJ1-1; D call uncertain. The read terminates 3 residues ahead of where the CDR3 ends, so the germline J gene completes it. CDR1 is PRHDT and CDR2 is FYEKMQ in the germline V gene (reference sequence). V shed 1 base and J shed 0 bases, with 9 bases lying between them. The CDR3 has 15 residues.

This clone was seen ten or more times. The CDR3 goes on 3 residues after the read ends, and that part is filled in from the germline J gene. The chain joins TRBV29-1 to TRBJ2-3, with TRBD2 as a possible D gene (6 bases). The CDR3 covers 14 residues. Between the trimmed V and J ends, which lost 6 bases and 6 bases, there was a span of 19 bases. Germline V gives CDR1 SQVTM, CDR2 ANQGSEA. Incomplete CDR3 DNA: TGCAGCGTCGATACCGGGACTTCGGCGGATACG. Protein product: CSVDTGTSADT. The whole CDR3 reads CSVDTGTSADTQYF.

Ten or more counts support this clone. The read is 3 residues too short to cover the CDR3 end, so that end is filled in from the germline J gene. The rearrangement joins TRBV19 to TRBJ2-2; 7 bases align to TRBD1. CDR3 size: 14 residues. The V and J ends lost 7 bases and 4 bases, in that order; junction bases with no gene match: 6. The germline V gene has CDR1 LNHDA and CDR2 SQIVND (reference sequence). Here the CDR3 reads CASIRGRGTGELFF. CDR3 bases read: TGTGCCAGTATAAGGGGGCGCGGCACCGGGGAG.

This clone was recorded at least ten times. The read ends 3 residues shy of where the CDR3 ends; the end is completed using the germline J gene. V gene TRBV28 combines with J gene TRBJ1-4; the D gene is possibly TRBD1 (6 bases). V was trimmed by 7 bases and J by 5 bases, leaving 14 bases between them. The CDR3 has 14 residues. Germline values: CDR1 MDHEN, CDR2 SYDVKM. The DNA read from the CDR3 is TGTGCCAGCAAGTTAGGGGGGGCAAATGAAAAA. It specifies CASKLGGANEK. In full, the CDR3 is CASKLGGANEKLFF.